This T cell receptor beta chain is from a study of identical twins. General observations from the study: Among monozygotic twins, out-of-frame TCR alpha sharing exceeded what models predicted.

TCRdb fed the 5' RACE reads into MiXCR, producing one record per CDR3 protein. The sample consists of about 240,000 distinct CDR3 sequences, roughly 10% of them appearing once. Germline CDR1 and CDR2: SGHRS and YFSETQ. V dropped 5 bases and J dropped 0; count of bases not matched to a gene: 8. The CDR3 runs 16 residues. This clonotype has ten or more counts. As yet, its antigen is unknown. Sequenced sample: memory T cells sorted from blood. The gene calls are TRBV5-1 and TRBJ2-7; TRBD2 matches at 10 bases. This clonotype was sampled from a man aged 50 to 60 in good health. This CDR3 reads CASSPGLAALSYEQYF. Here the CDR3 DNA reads TGCGCCAGCAGTCCCGGACTAGCGGCGCTCTCCTACGAGCAGTACTTC.